These 20 T cell receptor beta chains originate from one sample sequenced in a study of blood T cell repertoires in COVID-19. Profiled with immunoSEQ multiplex PCR; TCRdb holds only in-frame clones, not every one. The repertoire holds roughly 53,000 clones, with 89% as singletons. Sequenced material: peripheral blood. Receptors were obtained from a man aged 60 to 69 with acute or convalescent COVID-19.

This chain links TRBV7-9 with TRBJ2-3; 9 bases are a match to TRBD1. The V gene end was trimmed by 8 bases and the J gene end by 3 bases; junction bases not matched to a gene: 3. CDR1 and CDR2 (germline): SEHNR, FQNEAQ (reference sequence). This CDR3 is 13 amino acids long. The CDR3 loop reads CASHRGQTDTQYF. The CDR3 DNA sequence: TGTGCCAGCCACAGGGGGCAGACAGATACGCAGTATTTT.

The CDR3: CASSPHQGANTGELFF. For the CDR3, the DNA is TGTGCCAGCTCACCACACCAGGGTGCGAACACCGGGGAGCTGTTTTTT. This chain links TRBV18 with TRBJ2-2, with a weak D call TRBD1 (5 bases). Per germline, CDR1 KGHSH and CDR2 LQKENI. Trimming shortened V by 1 base and J by 0 bases, and 9 bases separated the two germline ends. The CDR3 spans 16 residues.

V and J are TRBV7-2 and TRBJ1-2; 7 nucleotides agree with TRBD1. Germline trimming cut 3 bases from V and 3 bases from J; bases unmatched to any gene: 4. The CDR3 totals 14 residues. CDR1 is SGHTA and CDR2 is FQGNSA in the germline V gene. The DNA for the CDR3 is TGTGCCAGCAGCTTTTACGGGACAGACTATGGCTACACCTTC. This encodes CASSFYGTDYGYTF.

The gene calls are TRBV18 and TRBJ1-5; 9 bases are a match to TRBD1. The CDR3 runs to 15 residues. CDR1 and CDR2 from the germline V gene are KGHSH and LQKENI. The V gene end was trimmed by 5 bases and the J gene end by 1 base; junction bases not matched to a gene: 3. CDR3 DNA sequence: TGTGCCAGCTCATCCGGGACAGGGAGCAATCAGCCCCAGCATTTT. Translation gives CASSSGTGSNQPQHF.

The chain recombines TRBV15 with TRBJ1-3; no reliable D call. The germline V and J ends were trimmed by 6 bases and 0 bases, with 6 bases remaining between them. This CDR3 is 13 amino acids long. The germline gives CDR1 LNHNV, CDR2 YYDKDF (reference sequence). CDR3 protein: CATRSFSGNTIYF. The CDR3, as DNA: TGTGCCACCAGGTCATTCTCTGGAAACACCATATATTTT.

The rearrangement joins TRBV30 to TRBJ2-5; D is possibly TRBD2 (5 bases). The V gene lost 1 base and the J gene lost 5 bases, with 14 bases spanning the gap. The CDR3 sequence is 14 residues long. Germline values: CDR1 GTSNPN, CDR2 SVGIG (reference sequence). The CDR3: CAWSAGLVAETQYF. In DNA form, the CDR3 reads TGTGCCTGGAGTGCTGGACTGGTGGCGGAGACCCAGTACTTC.

This chain joins TRBV24-1 and TRBJ1-2, with 7 bases lining up with TRBD1. Per the germline V gene, CDR1 is KGHDR and CDR2 is SFDVKD. CDR3 length: 13 amino acids. V shed 5 bases and J 8 bases; nucleotides not matched to a gene: 7. CDR3 region: CATSGTGVGGYTF. CDR3 coding DNA: TGTGCCACCAGTGGTACAGGGGTTGGAGGCTACACCTTC.

This chain connects TRBV9 to TRBJ2-1, with 8 bases matching TRBD1. This CDR3 contains 16 residues. Losses at the gene ends were 0 bases for V and 4 bases for J; bases not matched to a gene: 6. Germline V gene data show CDR1 as SGDLS and CDR2 as YYNGEE. In DNA, the CDR3 is TGTGCCAGCAGCGTAGAGGCAGGGGGCTGGTACAATGAGCAGTTCTTC. It translates to CASSVEAGGWYNEQFF.

The V call is TRBV9, the J call TRBJ2-7; D is undetermined. Trimming left V 0 bases short and J 9 bases short, with 16 bases between. Germline loops: CDR1 SGDLS, CDR2 YYNGEE. This CDR3 is built from 14 residues. For the CDR3, the DNA is TGTGCCAGCAGCGTAGCCGGGTCCACTACGGTGCAGTACTTC. This gives the protein CASSVAGSTTVQYF.

The chain couples TRBV5-1 to TRBJ2-1, with 9 bases matching TRBD2. Germline CDR1 and CDR2: SGHRS and YFSETQ. This CDR3 region has 14 residues. The V segment lost 4 bases and the J segment 8 bases; nucleotides outside the gene matches: 7. The CDR3 loop is CASSVGGGAYEQFF. The CDR3 bases are TGCGCCAGCAGCGTGGGCGGGGGGGCATATGAGCAGTTCTTC.

The gene calls are TRBV2 and TRBJ1-3; 7 bases agree with TRBD1. V was pared by 7 bases and J by 3 bases, with 6 bases of the junction left unmatched. Germline loops: CDR1 SNHLY, CDR2 FYNNEI. The CDR3 sequence is 14 residues long. CDR3 sequence: CASNEGANGNTIYF. The CDR3 DNA is TGTGCCAGCAATGAGGGGGCGAATGGAAACACCATATATTTT.

The rearrangement joins TRBV19 to TRBJ1-2, with 7 nucleotides matching TRBD1. Germline CDR1 LNHDA, CDR2 SQIVND (reference sequence). This CDR3 region has 18 residues. V shed 3 bases, J shed 5 bases, and the junction held 18 bases outside the gene matches. The CDR3 region is CASSIPPTGGGQSYGYTF. The CDR3 nucleotides read TGTGCCAGTAGTATCCCTCCAACCGGGGGGGGACAGAGTTATGGCTACACCTTC.

This chain joins TRBV9 and TRBJ1-1; 9 bases match TRBD1. Germline-derived CDR1 and CDR2 are SGDLS and YYNGEE. J gave up 6 bases and V 3 bases, and 9 bases lay outside the gene matches. CDR3 size: 15 residues. In DNA form, the CDR3 reads TGTGCCAGCAGCGACCACAGGGGGCGCGGACCTGAAGCTTTCTTT. Its protein is CASSDHRGRGPEAFF.

The chain recombines TRBV29-1 with TRBJ1-1; D call uncertain. Germline V lookup: CDR1 SQVTM, CDR2 ANQGSEA. The CDR3 has 13 residues. Trimming cost V 4 bases and J 2 bases, with 11 bases left between them. CDR3: CSVARGANTEAFF. The CDR3 DNA reads TGCAGCGTTGCCCGGGGTGCAAACACTGAAGCTTTCTTT.

DNA for the CDR3: TGTGCCAGCTCACTCGGACAGGGAATCAGCGGGGAGCTGTTTTTT. It specifies CASSLGQGISGELFF. V gene TRBV18 combines with J gene TRBJ2-2, with 8 bases fitting TRBD1. The length of the CDR3 is 15 residues. Germline CDR1 KGHSH, CDR2 LQKENI. J was trimmed by 7 bases and V by 4 bases; bases with no gene match: 8.

The gene calls are TRBV4-1 and TRBJ1-2; no reliable D call. Trimming removed 4 bases from V and 4 bases from J, with 16 bases in between. This CDR3 comprises 15 residues. The germline CDR1 and CDR2 sequences are MGHRA and YSYEKL. The CDR3 coding sequence is TGCGCCAGCAGCCGAGGGTCCCCGAGCAGCTATGGCTACACCTTC. Translation: CASSRGSPSSYGYTF.

The V call is TRBV7-2, the J call TRBJ1-6, with D unclear. The CDR3 has 13 residues. CDR1 and CDR2 (germline): SGHTA, FQGNSA. The V gene lost 1 base and the J gene lost 7 bases, with 5 bases spanning the gap. The CDR3 coding sequence is TGTGCCAGCAGCTTAGAGAGGAATTCACCCCTCCACTTT. It codes for CASSLERNSPLHF.

The V call is TRBV10-2, the J call TRBJ1-2; D is uncertain. Trimming removed 3 bases from V and 6 bases from J, with 11 bases in between. The CDR3 contains 13 residues. Germline assignment: CDR1 WSHSY and CDR2 SAAADI. The CDR3 DNA reads TGCGCCAGCAGTGATGGGCTAACTGATGGCTACACCTTC. This encodes CASSDGLTDGYTF.

The V gene is TRBV5-6, the J gene TRBJ1-1; no firm D call. The CDR3 extends over 13 amino acids. Trimming shortened V by 1 base and J by 1 base, and 5 bases separated the two germline ends. The germline V gene has CDR1 SGHDT and CDR2 YYEEEE. The CDR3 region has the DNA TGTGCCAGCAGCTTGCCCAGGAACACTGAAGCTTTCTTT. Translating it yields CASSLPRNTEAFF.

V usage is TRBV6-5 and J usage is TRBJ1-5; 7 bases are shared with TRBD1. The CDR3 totals 14 residues. Germline CDR1 and CDR2: MNHEY and SVGAGI. V lost 6 bases, J lost 4 bases, and 6 bases stayed unmatched. The CDR3, as DNA: TGTGCCAGCAGAGGGGGCGACGGAAATCAGCCCCAGCATTTT. Residues: CASRGGDGNQPQHF.